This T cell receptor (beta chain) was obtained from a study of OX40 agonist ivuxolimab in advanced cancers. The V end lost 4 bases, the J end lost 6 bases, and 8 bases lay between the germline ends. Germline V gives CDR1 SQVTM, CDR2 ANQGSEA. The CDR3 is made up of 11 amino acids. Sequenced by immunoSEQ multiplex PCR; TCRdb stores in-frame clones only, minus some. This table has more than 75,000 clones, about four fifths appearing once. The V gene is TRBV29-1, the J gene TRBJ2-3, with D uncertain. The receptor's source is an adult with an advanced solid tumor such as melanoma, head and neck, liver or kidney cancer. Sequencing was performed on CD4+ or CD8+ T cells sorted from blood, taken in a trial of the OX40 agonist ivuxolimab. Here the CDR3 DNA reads TGCAGCGTTGTAGGATACGATACGCAGTATTTT. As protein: CSVVGYDTQYF.